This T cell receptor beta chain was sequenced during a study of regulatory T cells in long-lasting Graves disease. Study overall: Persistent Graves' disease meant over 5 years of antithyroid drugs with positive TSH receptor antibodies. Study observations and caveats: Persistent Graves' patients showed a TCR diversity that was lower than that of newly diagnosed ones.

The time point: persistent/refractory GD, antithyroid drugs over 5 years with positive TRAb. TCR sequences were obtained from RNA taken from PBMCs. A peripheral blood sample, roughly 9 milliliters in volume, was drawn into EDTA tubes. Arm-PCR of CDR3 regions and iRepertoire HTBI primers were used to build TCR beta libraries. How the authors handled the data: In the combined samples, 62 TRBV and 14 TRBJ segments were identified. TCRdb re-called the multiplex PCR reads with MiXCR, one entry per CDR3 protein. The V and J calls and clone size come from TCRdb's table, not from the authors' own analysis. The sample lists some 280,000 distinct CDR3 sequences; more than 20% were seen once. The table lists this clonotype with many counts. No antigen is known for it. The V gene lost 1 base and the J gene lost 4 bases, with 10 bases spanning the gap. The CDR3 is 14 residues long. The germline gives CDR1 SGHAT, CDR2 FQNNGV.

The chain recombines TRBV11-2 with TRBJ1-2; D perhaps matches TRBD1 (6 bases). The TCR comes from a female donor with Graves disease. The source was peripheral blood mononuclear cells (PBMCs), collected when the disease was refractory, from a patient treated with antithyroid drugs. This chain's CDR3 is CASSLVEGGYGYTF. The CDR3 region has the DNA TGTGCCAGCAGCTTAGTGGAGGGGGGCTATGGCTACACCTTC.